What follows are 2 T cell receptor beta chains derived from one specimen sequenced in a study of low-dose radiotherapy and immunotherapy resistance in tumors. Primers targeting TRAV and TRBV primed first-strand cDNA, covering alpha and beta chains. Amplification of TCRs used a constant-region primer and V-primer adapter for 20 PCR cycles. MiXCR, applied by TCRdb to the reads, yields one record per CDR3 protein. The table records 45,000 or so distinct CDR3 sequences, 25% to 30% of them present only once. Time point here: after trial treatment. Treatment defined: LDRT plus nivolumab, ipilimumab, low-dose cyclophosphamide and aspirin (RACIN trial). Specimen: PBMCs, collected after low-dose radiotherapy plus immunotherapy. The receptors were sampled from a male donor with prostate cancer.

To note about this clonotype: This probably arose from a read error, given a far larger clone one base away. The chain combines TRBV19 with TRBJ2-7; 8 positions match TRBD1. CDR1 is LNHDA and CDR2 is SQIVND in the germline V gene (reference sequence). The CDR3 is 15 amino acids. V was pared by 6 bases and J by 7 bases, with 14 bases of the junction left unmatched. The CDR3 loop is CASRGDRSSYNEQYF. The CDR3 bases are TGTGCCAGTAGGGGGGACAGGAGCTCCTACAATGAGCAGTACTTC.

This clonotype was seen more than once but under ten times. V gene TRBV2 combines with J gene TRBJ2-1; 7 positions match TRBD1. V shed 4 bases and J 1 base; nucleotides not matched to a gene: 7. Germline V gene sequence: CDR1 SNHLY, CDR2 FYNNEI. There are 16 residues in the CDR3. The CDR3 nucleotides read TGTGCCAGCAGTGCCTACAGGGGATCTTCCTACAATGAGCAGTTCTTC. Translated: CASSAYRGSSYNEQFF. Complete variable domain (other parts from reference TRBV2 and TRBJ2-1): EPEVTQTPSHQVTQMGQEVILRCVPISNHLYFYWYRQILGQKVEFLVSFYNNEISEKSEIFDDQFSVERPDGSNFTLKIRSTKLEDSAMYFCASSAYRGSSYNEQFFGPGTRLTVL.